This is a list of T cell receptor beta chains from one sample in a study of PD-L1 blockade in urothelial cancer. Libraries were prepared by immunoSEQ multiplex PCR; TCRdb keeps only in-frame clonotypes and omits some of them. The data hold more than 35,000 clones, with almost 85% observed a single time. The sequencing used PBMCs, collected around atezolizumab (anti-PD-L1) treatment. These receptors all come from a man in his sixties with urothelial cancer. CDR3s include the opening cysteine and the closing phenylalanine or tryptophan. The D gene is left open where the match is weak. Only part of the rows carry a size: once, few, many, or a class if the clone is expanded.

d_gene: NA
v_gene: TRBV4-1
j_gene: TRBJ1-6
abundance: few
CDR3nt: TGCGCCAGCAGCCAAGTTGGGGGCGTCGGTAATTCACCCCTCCACTTT
CDR3aa: CASSQVGGVGNSPLHF

d_gene: NA
v_gene: TRBV28
j_gene: TRBJ1-5
abundance: NA
CDR3nt: TGTGCCAGCAGCCCCCTCCGGAGGTTTAATCAGCCCCAGCATTTT
CDR3aa: CASSPLRRFNQPQHF

d_gene: TRBD1
v_gene: TRBV19
j_gene: TRBJ1-2
abundance: NA
CDR3nt: TGTGCCAGTAGCCCGACAGACAGGGGTATGACGGTCGGCGGCTACACCTTC
CDR3aa: CASSPTDRGMTVGGYTF

d_gene: TRBD2
v_gene: TRBV6-1
j_gene: TRBJ2-7
abundance: NA
CDR3nt: TGTGCCAGCGCTGTTCTAGCGGTGAACTCCTACGAGCAGTACTTC
CDR3aa: CASAVLAVNSYEQYF

d_gene: NA
v_gene: TRBV15
j_gene: TRBJ2-5
abundance: NA
CDR3nt: TGTGCCACCAGCACCCCCCGGGGGACCCAGTACTTC
CDR3aa: CATSTPRGTQYF

d_gene: NA
v_gene: TRBV7-2
j_gene: TRBJ1-5
abundance: few
CDR3nt: TGTGCCAGCAACGAAGGGGCAGGAAATCAGCCCCAGCATTTT
CDR3aa: CASNEGAGNQPQHF

d_gene: TRBD2
v_gene: TRBV30
j_gene: TRBJ2-1
abundance: NA
CDR3nt: TGTGCCTGGTCAAGACTAGCGGGGATTGAGCAGTTCTTC
CDR3aa: CAWSRLAGIEQFF

d_gene: TRBD1
v_gene: TRBV7-2
j_gene: TRBJ1-2
abundance: NA
CDR3nt: TGTGCCAGCAGCTTAAAACAGGGGACGGCTAACTATGGCTACACCTTC
CDR3aa: CASSLKQGTANYGYTF

d_gene: NA
v_gene: TRBV29-1
j_gene: TRBJ1-2
abundance: few
CDR3nt: TGCAGCGTTGTCTCTGACGGGGGTTATGGCTACACCTTC
CDR3aa: CSVVSDGGYGYTF

d_gene: NA
v_gene: TRBV6-1
j_gene: TRBJ1-1
abundance: NA
CDR3nt: TGTGCCAGCAGTATAGACATGAACACTGAAGCTTTCTTT
CDR3aa: CASSIDMNTEAFF

d_gene: TRBD1
v_gene: TRBV5-4
j_gene: TRBJ2-7
abundance: NA
CDR3nt: TGTGCCAGCAGCCCCCGGGACAGCTACGAGCAGTACTTC
CDR3aa: CASSPRDSYEQYF

d_gene: TRBD1
v_gene: TRBV7-2
j_gene: TRBJ2-7
abundance: NA
CDR3nt: TGTGCCAGCAGACCTGGACAGGGGCCCTACGAGCAGTACTTC
CDR3aa: CASRPGQGPYEQYF

d_gene: TRBD1
v_gene: TRBV27
j_gene: TRBJ1-2
abundance: NA
CDR3nt: TGTGCCAGCAAAGGGACAGGGGGCTCCTATGGCTACACCTTC
CDR3aa: CASKGTGGSYGYTF

d_gene: TRBD2
v_gene: TRBV29-1
j_gene: TRBJ2-7
abundance: few
CDR3nt: TGCAGCGTTATCTGGGGCGGGAGGGGGGACTACGAGCAGTACTTC
CDR3aa: CSVIWGGRGDYEQYF

d_gene: TRBD1
v_gene: TRBV5-1
j_gene: TRBJ1-1
abundance: NA
CDR3nt: TGCGCCAGCAGCTTGGGGCTACAGGGGGCAGTCCGGAACACTGAAGCTTTCTTT
CDR3aa: CASSLGLQGAVRNTEAFF

d_gene: NA
v_gene: TRBV18
j_gene: TRBJ2-1
abundance: NA
CDR3nt: TGTGCCAGCTCACCAAGCGGGGTACAGGGGGCCTACAATGAGCAGTTCTTC
CDR3aa: CASSPSGVQGAYNEQFF

d_gene: TRBD1
v_gene: TRBV6-1
j_gene: TRBJ1-5
abundance: NA
CDR3nt: TGTGCCAGCAGTGGAGACAGGGGGATTTATAGCAATCAGCCCCAGCATTTT
CDR3aa: CASSGDRGIYSNQPQHF

d_gene: NA
v_gene: TRBV19
j_gene: TRBJ1-2
abundance: NA
CDR3nt: TGTGCCAGTAGTGGAAAAAGAGGGGGAGACTATGGCTACACCTTC
CDR3aa: CASSGKRGGDYGYTF

d_gene: NA
v_gene: TRBV5-6
j_gene: TRBJ2-7
abundance: NA
CDR3nt: TGTGCCAGCAGCTTTCTGGGGGCCGTCGACGAGCAGTACTTC
CDR3aa: CASSFLGAVDEQYF

d_gene: TRBD1
v_gene: TRBV28
j_gene: TRBJ2-1
abundance: NA
CDR3nt: TGTGCCAGCAGTCCACAGGGGAGCTCCTACAATGAGCAGTTCTTC
CDR3aa: CASSPQGSSYNEQFF

d_gene: NA
v_gene: TRBV18
j_gene: TRBJ1-3
abundance: NA
CDR3nt: TGTGCCAGTCAACCAGGGGAGTCTGGAAACACCATATATTTT
CDR3aa: CASQPGESGNTIYF

d_gene: NA
v_gene: TRBV19
j_gene: TRBJ1-1
abundance: NA
CDR3nt: TGTGCCAGTAGTACCATTGGGGGCTTGGGTACTGAAGCTTTCTTT
CDR3aa: CASSTIGGLGTEAFF